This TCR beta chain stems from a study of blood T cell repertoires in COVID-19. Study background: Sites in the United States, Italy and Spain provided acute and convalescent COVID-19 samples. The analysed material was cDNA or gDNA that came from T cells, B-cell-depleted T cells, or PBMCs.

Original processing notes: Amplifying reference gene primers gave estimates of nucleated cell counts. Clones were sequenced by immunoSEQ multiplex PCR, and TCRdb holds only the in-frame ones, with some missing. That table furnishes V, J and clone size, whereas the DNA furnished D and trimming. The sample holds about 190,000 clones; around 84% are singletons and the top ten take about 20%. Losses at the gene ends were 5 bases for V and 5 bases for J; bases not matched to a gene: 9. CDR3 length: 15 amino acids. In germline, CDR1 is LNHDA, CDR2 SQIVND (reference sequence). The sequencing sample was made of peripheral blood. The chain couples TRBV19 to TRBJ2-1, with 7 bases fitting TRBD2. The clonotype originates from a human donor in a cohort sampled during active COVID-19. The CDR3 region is CASSQIRLADNEQFF. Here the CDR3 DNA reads TGTGCCAGTAGTCAGATCCGGCTAGCGGACAATGAGCAGTTCTTC.